These 8 T cell receptor beta chains share one sample of origin, sequenced in a study of blood T cell repertoires in COVID-19. The data were produced by immunoSEQ multiplex PCR, yet TCRdb's version contains in-frame clones alone and is incomplete. The repertoire holds about 190,000 clones, with around 82% as singletons. Sequencing was performed on PBMCs or T cells enriched from blood (not recorded which). These receptors were collected from a woman aged 45-60 years with acute COVID-19.

The chain recombines TRBV28 with TRBJ1-1, with D uncertain. Germline V lookup: CDR1 MDHEN, CDR2 SYDVKM. Trimming took off 7 bases at V and 8 bases at J, with 17 bases between the two ends. The CDR3 consists of 13 residues. The CDR3 DNA is TGTGCCAGCACCGTCACAAGTCCCCCCGAAGCTTTCTTT. Amino acid sequence: CASTVTSPPEAFF. The entire variable domain, with the rest obtained from reference TRBV28 and TRBJ1-1, is as follows: DVKVTQSSRYLVKRTGEKVFLECVQDMDHENMFWYRQDPGLGLRLIYFSYDVKMKEKGDIPEGYSVSREKKERFSLILESASTNQTSMYLCASTVTSPPEAFFGQGTRLTVV.

The genes are TRBV19 and TRBJ1-2; D is unresolved. CDR1 and CDR2 (germline): LNHDA, SQIVND (reference sequence). This CDR3 has 15 residues. Trimming removed 4 bases at V and 6 bases at J, with 18 bases between. The CDR3: CASSNYDNTKHGYTF. CDR3 nucleotides: TGTGCCAGTAGTAATTATGACAATACAAAGCATGGCTACACCTTC.

The chain has TRBV4-1 and TRBJ1-4, with TRBD1 matching 8 bases. The CDR3 runs 14 residues. The V segment lost 2 bases and the J segment 8 bases; nucleotides outside the gene matches: 4. CDR1 is MGHRA and CDR2 is YSYEKL in the germline V gene. CDR3 in amino acids: CASSQLTGVEKLFF. The CDR3 DNA sequence: TGCGCCAGCAGCCAATTGACAGGGGTGGAAAAACTGTTTTTT.

This clone appeared a single time. The chain employs TRBV28 and TRBJ1-2, with TRBD1 matching over 7 bases. The CDR3 has 13 residues. The V segment lost 5 bases and the J segment 5 bases; nucleotides outside the gene matches: 5. Germline V lookup: CDR1 MDHEN, CDR2 SYDVKM. CDR3 sequence (DNA): TGTGCCAGCAGTCCGGGACAGAATTATGGCTACACCTTC. It yields the protein CASSPGQNYGYTF.

The rearrangement joins TRBV18 to TRBJ1-5; D not certain. With 1 base removed from V and 0 bases from J, the gap between germline ends came to 4 bases. This CDR3 is 14 amino acids long. From germline, CDR1 is KGHSH and CDR2 LQKENI. The CDR3, as DNA: TGTGCCAGCTCACCACGAGCTAGCAATCAGCCCCAGCATTTT. This encodes CASSPRASNQPQHF.

This clone was recorded at least ten times. The J gene is TRBJ1-1, the V gene TRBV19; tentative D call: TRBD1 (5 bases). This CDR3 has 13 amino acids. Per germline, CDR1 LNHDA and CDR2 SQIVND (reference sequence). Trimming cost V 8 bases and J 5 bases, with 15 bases left between them. The DNA of the CDR3 is TGTGCCAGTGCCGGCCAGGGTCGGACTGAAGCTTTCTTT. It translates to CASAGQGRTEAFF.

This chain joins TRBV19 and TRBJ2-5, with D unresolved. The germline CDR1 and CDR2 sequences are LNHDA and SQIVND (reference sequence). CDR3 size: 13 residues. V shed 4 bases and J shed 5 bases, with 11 bases lying between them. The CDR3 loop is CASSNLGPETQYF. CDR3 in DNA: TGTGCCAGTAGTAACCTAGGCCCGGAGACCCAGTACTTC. Full variable domain (remainder filled in from reference TRBV19 and TRBJ2-5): DGGITQSPKYLFRKEGQNVTLSCEQNLNHDAMYWYRQDPGQGLRLIYYSQIVNDFQKGDIAEGYSVSREKKESFPLTVTSAQKNPTAFYLCASSNLGPETQYFGPGTRLLVL.

V usage is TRBV7-2 and J usage is TRBJ2-3, with 8 bases matching TRBD1. Germline V gives CDR1 SGHTA, CDR2 FQGNSA. The CDR3 covers 16 residues. J lost 4 bases, V lost 1 base, and 7 bases had no gene match. DNA for the CDR3: TGTGCCAGCAGCTTAGTTAGCAGGGGGCCTTCAGATACGCAGTATTTT. It encodes CASSLVSRGPSDTQYF.